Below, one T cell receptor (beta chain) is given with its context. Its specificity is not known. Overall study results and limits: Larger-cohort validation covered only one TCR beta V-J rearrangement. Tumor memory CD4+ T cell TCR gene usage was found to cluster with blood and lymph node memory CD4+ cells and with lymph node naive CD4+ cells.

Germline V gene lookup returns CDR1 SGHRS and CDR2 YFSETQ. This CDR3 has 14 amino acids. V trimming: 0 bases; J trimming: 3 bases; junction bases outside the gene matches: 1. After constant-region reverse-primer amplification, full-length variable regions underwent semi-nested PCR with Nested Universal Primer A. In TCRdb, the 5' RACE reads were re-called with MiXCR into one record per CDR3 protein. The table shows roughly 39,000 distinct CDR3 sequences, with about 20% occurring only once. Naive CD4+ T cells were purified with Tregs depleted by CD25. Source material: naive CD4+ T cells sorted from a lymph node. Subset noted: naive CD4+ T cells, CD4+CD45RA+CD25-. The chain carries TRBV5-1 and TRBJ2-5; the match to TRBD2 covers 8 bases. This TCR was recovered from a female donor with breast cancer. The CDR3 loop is CASSLGAGEETQYF. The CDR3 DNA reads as TGCGCCAGCAGCTTGGGAGCGGGGGAAGAGACCCAGTACTTC.